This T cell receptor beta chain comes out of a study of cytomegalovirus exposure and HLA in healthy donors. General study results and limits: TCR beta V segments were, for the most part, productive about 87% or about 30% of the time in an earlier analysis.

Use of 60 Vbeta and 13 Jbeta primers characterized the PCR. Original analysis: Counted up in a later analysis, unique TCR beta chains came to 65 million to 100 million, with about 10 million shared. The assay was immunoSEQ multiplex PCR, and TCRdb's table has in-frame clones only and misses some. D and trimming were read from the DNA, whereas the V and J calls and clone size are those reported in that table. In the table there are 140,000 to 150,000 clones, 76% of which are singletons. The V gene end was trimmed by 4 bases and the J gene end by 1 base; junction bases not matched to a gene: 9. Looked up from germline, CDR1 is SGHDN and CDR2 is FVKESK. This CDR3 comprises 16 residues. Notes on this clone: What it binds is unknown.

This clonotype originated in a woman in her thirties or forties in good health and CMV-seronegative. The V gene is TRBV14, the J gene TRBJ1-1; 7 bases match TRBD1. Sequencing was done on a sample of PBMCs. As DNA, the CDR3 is TGTGCCAGCAGCCTCCGGACAGGAGCCGCGAACACTGAAGCTTTCTTT. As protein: CASSLRTGAANTEAFF.